The rows below give T cell receptor beta chains drawn from one sample of a study of blood T cell repertoires in COVID-19. Sequenced by immunoSEQ multiplex PCR; TCRdb stores in-frame clones only, minus some. The table shows about 200,000 clones, with about four fifths occurring only once. Sequencing used peripheral blood. The receptors stem from a woman aged 45 to 65 with acute or convalescent COVID-19. The CDR3 runs from the conserved cysteine through the conserved F or W.

v_gene,CDR3aa
TRBV24-1,CATSDLGQLTEAFF
TRBV5-1,CASSLGTSGSTDTQYF
TRBV13,CASRTSGRENEQFF
TRBV5-6,CASSLGHSYEQYF
TRBV10-1,CASSRTGTDTQYF
TRBV27,CASRSLQGQWSYEQYF
TRBV10-2,CASSEPRQGGSTEAFF
TRBV5-5,CASSLRGQGLTDTQYF
TRBV7-8,CASSLRDAQRTSGRTHEQYF
TRBV28,CASSPETSTYEQYF
TRBV3-1/TRBV3-2,CASSQSLGVGQYF
TRBV24-1,CATSDVRLGDTQYF
TRBV11-2,CASSLEGLGLHEQYF